The text below deals with one T cell receptor (beta chain). Its cognate antigen is unknown. This entry is derived from a study of Ad26.COV2.S vaccination and SARS-CoV-2 variants. Per germline, CDR1 MNHEY and CDR2 SMNVEV (reference sequence). After removal of 6 bases from V and 1 base from J, the junction contained 3 bases not matched to a gene. This CDR3 region has 15 residues. Notes on the study in general: Researchers cautioned that TCR breadth and depth analyses may have underestimated total T cell responses.

TCRdb's copy holds only in-frame clones and misses some; the assay was immunoSEQ multiplex PCR. This table has some 190,000 clones, roughly nine tenths appearing once. Sequences were derived from peripheral blood, sampled after recovery from COVID-19. The V call is TRBV27, the J call TRBJ2-2; 9 positions match TRBD2. The receptor was isolated from a human donor who had recovered from COVID-19. This CDR3 reads CASRELAGNTGELFF. CDR3 in DNA: TGTGCCAGCAGGGAACTAGCGGGGAACACCGGGGAGCTGTTTTTT.